The T cell receptor (beta chain) under discussion was sequenced for a study of blood T cell repertoires in COVID-19. Study-wide background: Acute and convalescent COVID-19 specimens originated in the United States, Italy and Spain. T cells, B-cell-depleted T cells, or PBMCs provided the cDNA or gDNA that served as material.

Trimming left V 6 bases short and J 0 bases short, with 12 bases between. Germline CDR1 reads MNHEY; CDR2 reads SMNVEV (reference sequence). This CDR3 region has 14 residues. In the study's own analysis: Nucleated cell number was recorded as an estimate derived from reference gene primer amplification. Profiling relied on immunoSEQ multiplex PCR, and the TCRdb table lists in-frame clones only, not all of them. Clonal size and the V and J genes are those of that table, whereas D and trimming came from the DNA. The data show just over 90,000 clones, roughly 79% seen once. The genes are TRBV27 and TRBJ2-7; tentative D call: TRBD2 (7 bases). The specimen sequenced was peripheral blood. The origin of this receptor is a human donor in a cohort sampled during active COVID-19. CDR3 in amino acids: CASRGAGDSYEQYF. CDR3 coding DNA: TGTGCCAGCAGGGGGGCGGGGGACTCCTACGAGCAGTACTTC.